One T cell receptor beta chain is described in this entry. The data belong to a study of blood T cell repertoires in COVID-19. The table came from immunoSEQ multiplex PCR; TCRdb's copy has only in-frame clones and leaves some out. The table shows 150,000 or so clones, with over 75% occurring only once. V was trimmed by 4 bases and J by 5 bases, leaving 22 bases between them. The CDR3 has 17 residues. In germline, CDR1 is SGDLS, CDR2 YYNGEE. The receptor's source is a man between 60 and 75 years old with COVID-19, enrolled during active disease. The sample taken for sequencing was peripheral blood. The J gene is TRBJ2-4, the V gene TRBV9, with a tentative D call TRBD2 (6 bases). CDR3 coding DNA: TGTGCCAGCAGCTTGTCCGAAGGGGCATCGGGGGAAAACATTCAGTACTTC. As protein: CASSLSEGASGENIQYF.